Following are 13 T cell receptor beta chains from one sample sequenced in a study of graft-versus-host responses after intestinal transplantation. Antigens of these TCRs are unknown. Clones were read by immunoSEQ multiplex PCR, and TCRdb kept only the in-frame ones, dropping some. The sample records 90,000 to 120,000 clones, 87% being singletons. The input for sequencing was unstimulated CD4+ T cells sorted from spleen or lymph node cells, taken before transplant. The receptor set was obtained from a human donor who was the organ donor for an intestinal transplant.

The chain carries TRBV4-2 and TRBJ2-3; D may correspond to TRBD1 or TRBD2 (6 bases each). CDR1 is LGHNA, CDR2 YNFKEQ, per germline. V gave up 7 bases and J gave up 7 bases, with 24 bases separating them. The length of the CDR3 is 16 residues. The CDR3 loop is CASTSLGGRKKNTQYF. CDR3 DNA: TGTGCCAGCACCTCCTTGGGGGGCCGGAAAAAAAATACGCAGTATTTT.

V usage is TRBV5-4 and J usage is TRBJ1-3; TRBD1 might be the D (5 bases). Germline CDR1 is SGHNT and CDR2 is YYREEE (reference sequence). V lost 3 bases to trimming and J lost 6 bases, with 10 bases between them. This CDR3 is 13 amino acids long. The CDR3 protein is CASSYGTENTIYF. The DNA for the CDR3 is TGTGCCAGCAGCTACGGGACGGAAAACACCATATATTTT.

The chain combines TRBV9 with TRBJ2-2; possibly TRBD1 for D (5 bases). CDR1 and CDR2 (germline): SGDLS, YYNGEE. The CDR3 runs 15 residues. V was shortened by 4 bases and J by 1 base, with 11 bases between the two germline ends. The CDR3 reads CASSITDRNTGELFF. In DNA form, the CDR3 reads TGTGCCAGCAGCATTACTGACAGGAACACCGGGGAGCTGTTTTTT.

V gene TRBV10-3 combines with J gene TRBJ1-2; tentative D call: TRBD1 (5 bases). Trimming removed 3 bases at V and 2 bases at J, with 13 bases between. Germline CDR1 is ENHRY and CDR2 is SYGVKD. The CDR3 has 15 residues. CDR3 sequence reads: CAISDPGTENYGYTF. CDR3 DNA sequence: TGTGCCATCAGTGATCCCGGGACGGAAAACTATGGCTACACCTTC.

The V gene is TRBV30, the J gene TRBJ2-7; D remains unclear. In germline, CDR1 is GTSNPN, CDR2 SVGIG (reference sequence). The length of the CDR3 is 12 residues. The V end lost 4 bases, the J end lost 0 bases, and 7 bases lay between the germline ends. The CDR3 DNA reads TGTGCCTGGACGGTTAGCTCCTACGAGCAGTACTTC. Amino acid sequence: CAWTVSSYEQYF.

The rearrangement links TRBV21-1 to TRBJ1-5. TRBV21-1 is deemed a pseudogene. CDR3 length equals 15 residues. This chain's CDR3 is CASSKSTGGNQPQHF. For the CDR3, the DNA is TGTGCCAGCAGCAAATCGACCGGGGGCAATCAGCCCCAGCATTTT.

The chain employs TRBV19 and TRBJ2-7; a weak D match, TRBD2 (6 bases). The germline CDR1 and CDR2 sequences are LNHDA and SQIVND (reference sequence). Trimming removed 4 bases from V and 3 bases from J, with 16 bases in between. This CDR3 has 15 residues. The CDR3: CASSNPPTGVYEQYF. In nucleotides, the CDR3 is TGTGCCAGTAGTAATCCCCCTACGGGGGTCTACGAGCAGTACTTC.

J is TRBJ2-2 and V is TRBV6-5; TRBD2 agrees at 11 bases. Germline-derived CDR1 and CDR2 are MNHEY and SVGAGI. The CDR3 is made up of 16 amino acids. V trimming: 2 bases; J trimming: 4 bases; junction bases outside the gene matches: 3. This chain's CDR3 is CASSYGLAGGTGELFF. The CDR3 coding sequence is TGTGCCAGCAGTTACGGACTAGCGGGTGGCACCGGGGAGCTGTTTTTT.

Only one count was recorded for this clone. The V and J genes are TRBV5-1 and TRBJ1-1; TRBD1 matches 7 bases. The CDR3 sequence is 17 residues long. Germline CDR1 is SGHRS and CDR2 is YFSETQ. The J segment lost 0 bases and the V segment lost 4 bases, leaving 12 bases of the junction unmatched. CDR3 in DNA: TGCGCCAGCAGCCTTACCGGGACAGTGTCCATGAACACTGAAGCTTTCTTT. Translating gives CASSLTGTVSMNTEAFF.

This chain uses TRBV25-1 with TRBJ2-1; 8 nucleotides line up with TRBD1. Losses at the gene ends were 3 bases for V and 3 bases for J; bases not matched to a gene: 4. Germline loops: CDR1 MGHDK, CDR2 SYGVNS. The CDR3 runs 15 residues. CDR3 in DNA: TGTGCCAGCAGTGAGGCTGGACAGGGCTACAATGAGCAGTTCTTC. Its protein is CASSEAGQGYNEQFF.

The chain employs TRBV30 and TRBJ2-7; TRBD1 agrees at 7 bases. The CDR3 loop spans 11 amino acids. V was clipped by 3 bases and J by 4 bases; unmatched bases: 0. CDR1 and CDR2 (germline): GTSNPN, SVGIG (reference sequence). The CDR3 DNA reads TGTGCCTGGAGGACAGGGTACGAGCAGTACTTC. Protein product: CAWRTGYEQYF.

The CDR3 sequence is CASRSGTLHTFVGKLFF. CDR3 bases: TGTGCCAGCAGATCCGGGACTTTACATACCTTTGTCGGAAAACTGTTTTTT. This rearrangement joins TRBV28 to TRBJ1-4; a possible D gene is TRBD1 (5 bases). This CDR3 is 17 amino acids long. V was trimmed by 6 bases and J by 10 bases, leaving 27 bases between them. Germline-derived CDR1 and CDR2 are MDHEN and SYDVKM.

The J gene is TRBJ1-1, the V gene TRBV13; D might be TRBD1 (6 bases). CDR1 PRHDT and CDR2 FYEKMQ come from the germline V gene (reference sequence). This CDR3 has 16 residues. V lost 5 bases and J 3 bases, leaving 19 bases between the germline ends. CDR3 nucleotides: TGTGCCAGCAGCCTAAACCCCAGGGGAGGGCACACTGAAGCTTTCTTT. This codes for CASSLNPRGGHTEAFF.